This T cell receptor (beta chain) was recorded in a study of T cell repertoires in cytomegalovirus infection. The CDR3 contains 16 residues. Trimming left V 5 bases short and J 9 bases short, with 25 bases between. CDR1 SGHVS and CDR2 FNYEAQ come from the germline V gene. From the reads, TCRdb called clonotypes with MiXCR, one entry per CDR3 protein. The table includes about 470,000 distinct CDR3 sequences, approximately 40% detected once. On this clonotype itself: Its antigen is not identified.

The TCR sequence derives from a human donor in good health (CMV status not recorded). Some clones in this sample may be carry-over from other donors' samples. The material was cultured PBMCs, obtained from culture after CMV antigen stimulation. The V call is TRBV7-6, the J call TRBJ2-5; D possibly uses TRBD1 or TRBD2 (6 bases each). The CDR3 DNA sequence: TGTGCCAGCAGCCGCCCATGGGGCTCGGGTAGGGGGGCCCAGTACTTC. Amino acids: CASSRPWGSGRGAQYF.